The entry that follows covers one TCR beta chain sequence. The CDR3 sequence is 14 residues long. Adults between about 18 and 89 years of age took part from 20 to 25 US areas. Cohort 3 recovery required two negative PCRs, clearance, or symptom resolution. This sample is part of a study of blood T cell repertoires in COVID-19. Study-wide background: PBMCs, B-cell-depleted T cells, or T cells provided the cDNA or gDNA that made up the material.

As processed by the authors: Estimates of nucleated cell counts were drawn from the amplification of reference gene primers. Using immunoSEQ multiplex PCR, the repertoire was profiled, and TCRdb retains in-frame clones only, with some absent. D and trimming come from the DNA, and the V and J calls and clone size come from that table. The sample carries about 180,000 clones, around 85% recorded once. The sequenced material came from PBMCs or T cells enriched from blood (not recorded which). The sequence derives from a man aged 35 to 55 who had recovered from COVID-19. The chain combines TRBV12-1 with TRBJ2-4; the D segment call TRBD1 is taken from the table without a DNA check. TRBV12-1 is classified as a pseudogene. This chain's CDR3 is CASKCQVAKNIQYF. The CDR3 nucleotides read TGTGCCAGCAAGTGCCAGGTCGCCAAAAACATTCAGTACTTC.